The 24 T cell receptor beta chains below were found in one sample sequenced in a study of cytomegalovirus exposure and HLA in healthy donors. The PCR employed 60 Vbeta primers together with 13 Jbeta primers. Some clones are missing from TCRdb's copy, which holds only in-frame ones; the method was immunoSEQ multiplex PCR. The sample has just under 95,000 clones; 81% are singletons. Sequenced material: PBMCs. Receptors originate from a girl under 10 years old in good health and CMV-seropositive.

Here the CDR3 reads CASSAPTGMDYNEQFF. The CDR3 region has the DNA TGTGCCAGCAGTGCACCTACAGGGATGGACTACAATGAGCAGTTCTTC. The rearrangement joins TRBV25-1 to TRBJ2-1, with a tentative D call TRBD1 (6 bases). The germline CDR1 and CDR2 sequences are MGHDK and SYGVNS. The CDR3 extends over 16 amino acids. V dropped 4 bases and J dropped 3 bases, with 16 bases sitting between them.

In regard to this clone: One end of the junction does not line up with germline, which may come from a read error. The rearrangement joins TRBV7-7 to TRBJ2-5; possible D gene TRBD1, 6 bases. The CDR3 consists of 16 residues. Germline V gene data show CDR1 as SSHAT and CDR2 as FNYEAQ (reference sequence). The CDR3 sequence: CASSLTGPSQGETQYF. As DNA, the CDR3 is TGTGCTAGCAGCTTGACGGGTCCCTCCCAGGGGGAGACCCAGTACTTC.

This chain links TRBV4-1 with TRBJ1-1; D is unclear. With 0 bases removed from V and 0 bases from J, the gap between germline ends came to 8 bases. The CDR3 contains 15 residues. Germline CDR1 is MGHRA and CDR2 is YSYEKL. CDR3 sequence: CASSQEERLNTEAFF. CDR3 in DNA: TGCGCCAGCAGCCAAGAGGAGCGGCTGAACACTGAAGCTTTCTTT.

This chain links TRBV10-3 with TRBJ1-2; TRBD1 matches at 11 bases. Germline CDR1 and CDR2: ENHRY and SYGVKD. Trimming took 3 bases from V and 7 from J; bases not matched to a gene: 4. The CDR3 has 14 residues. In DNA form, the CDR3 reads TGTGCCATCAGTGACGGACAGGGGGCGGTTGGCTACACCTTC. Translated, it gives CAISDGQGAVGYTF.

V and J are TRBV15 and TRBJ2-3; 12 bases are shared with TRBD2. The CDR3 runs to 16 residues. CDR1 is LNHNV and CDR2 is YYDKDF in the germline V gene (reference sequence). V gave up 3 bases and J gave up 5 bases; unmatched junction bases: 6. CDR3 bases: TGTGCCACCAGCAGGGCATCTAGCGGGGGGGAAGATACGCAGTATTTT. This translates into CATSRASSGGEDTQYF.

The rearrangement uses TRBV30 and TRBJ2-1; TRBD2 is a possible D gene (6 bases). Germline lookup yields CDR1 GTSNPN and CDR2 SVGIG (reference sequence). V was clipped by 3 bases and J by 5 bases, with 17 bases between them. This CDR3 has 15 amino acids. The CDR3 is CAWSKLAHENNEQFF. As DNA, the CDR3 is TGTGCCTGGAGCAAGCTAGCGCATGAAAACAATGAGCAGTTCTTC.

The J gene is TRBJ2-3, the V gene TRBV7-2; TRBD2 matches at 15 bases. This CDR3 is built from 18 residues. Germline V gene data show CDR1 as SGHTA and CDR2 as FQGNSA. With V trimmed by 5 bases and J by 2 bases, 8 bases remained unmatched. The CDR3: CASSPGTSGRLPTDTQYF. The CDR3 region has the DNA TGTGCCAGCAGCCCTGGGACTAGCGGGAGGCTTCCCACAGATACGCAGTATTTT.

V and J are TRBV7-9 and TRBJ1-1, with 7 nucleotides matching TRBD1. The V gene end was trimmed by 5 bases and the J gene end by 5 bases; junction bases not matched to a gene: 11. CDR1 is SEHNR and CDR2 is FQNEAQ in the germline V gene (reference sequence). CDR3 length: 15 residues. Written as DNA, the CDR3 is TGTGCCAGCAGCAATCGAAAGACAGGGAGGACTGAAGCTTTCTTT. It encodes CASSNRKTGRTEAFF.

V gene TRBV28 combines with J gene TRBJ2-2; the D is unclear. V dropped 5 bases and J dropped 6 bases, with 7 bases sitting between them. In germline, CDR1 is MDHEN, CDR2 SYDVKM. CDR3 length equals 12 residues. CDR3 DNA sequence: TGTGCCAGCAGTCCCGTCCCCGGGGAGCTGTTTTTT. Encoded protein: CASSPVPGELFF.

For the CDR3, the DNA is TGCGCCAGCAGCTTGGAGGGGGTAATGAACACTGAAGCTTTCTTT. Residues: CASSLEGVMNTEAFF. J is TRBJ1-1 and V is TRBV5-1; possibly TRBD1 for D (6 bases). Germline V lookup: CDR1 SGHRS, CDR2 YFSETQ. This CDR3 region has 15 residues. Trimming pared 0 bases from V and 0 bases from J, leaving 9 bases between.

In this sample, this clone turned up a few times. The V call is TRBV30, the J call TRBJ2-5, with D perhaps matching TRBD1 (5 bases). V was shortened by 1 base and J by 3 bases, with 15 bases between the two germline ends. This CDR3 is 15 amino acids long. Germline-derived CDR1 and CDR2 are GTSNPN and SVGIG (reference sequence). CDR3 DNA sequence: TGTGCCTGGAGTGAGGGGATGACAGCCGAAGAGACCCAGTACTTC. Its protein is CAWSEGMTAEETQYF.

This chain links TRBV6-5 with TRBJ2-1; 14 positions match TRBD2. V gave up 4 bases and J gave up 9 bases; unmatched junction bases: 8. The CDR3 spans 16 residues. Germline V gene sequence: CDR1 MNHEY, CDR2 SVGAGI. CDR3 residues: CASSFTTSGRAGEQFF. CDR3 coding DNA: TGTGCCAGCAGTTTCACGACTAGCGGGAGGGCCGGTGAGCAGTTCTTC.

The rearrangement uses TRBV28 and TRBJ2-5, with D perhaps TRBD2 (5 bases). Near its end, the DNA agrees better with TRBJ2-7, so the J call may be wrong. This CDR3 has 13 residues. The V gene's germline CDR1 is MDHEN and CDR2 SYDVKM. The CDR3 DNA reads TGTGCCAGCAGTTTTGGCGGGCGCTACGAGCAGTACTTC. The encoded protein is CASSFGGRYEQYF.

The chain recombines TRBV5-1 with TRBJ2-1; TRBD2 aligns across 9 bases. The germline CDR1 and CDR2 sequences are SGHRS and YFSETQ. CDR3 length: 16 residues. Germline trimming cut 0 bases from V and 9 bases from J; bases unmatched to any gene: 10. This chain's CDR3 is CASSLGLREGLGEQFF. In nucleotides, the CDR3 is TGCGCCAGCAGCTTGGGGTTGCGGGAGGGTCTGGGTGAGCAGTTCTTC.

V gene TRBV7-8 combines with J gene TRBJ1-2, with 9 bases identical to TRBD1. The V segment lost 4 bases and the J segment 4 bases; nucleotides outside the gene matches: 10. CDR1 SGHVS and CDR2 FQNEAQ come from the germline V gene. The CDR3 sequence is 16 residues long. CDR3 nucleotides: TGTGCCAGCAGCTCCTCTCCGGGACAGGGAACCTATGGCTACACCTTC. It yields the protein CASSSSPGQGTYGYTF.

The gene calls are TRBV7-2 and TRBJ1-5, with TRBD1 matching 8 bases. Germline CDR1 SGHTA, CDR2 FQGNSA. V dropped 1 base and J dropped 5; count of bases not matched to a gene: 4. There are 15 residues in the CDR3. The CDR3 sequence: CASSLGRGRDQPQHF. CDR3 in DNA: TGTGCCAGCAGCTTAGGCAGGGGGCGCGATCAGCCCCAGCATTTT.

This clone has a handful of counts. The genes are TRBV25-1 and TRBJ1-1; D ambiguous. The CDR3 is made up of 13 amino acids. Deletions cut 6 bases from V and 0 bases from J, with 8 bases between. The V gene's germline CDR1 is MGHDK and CDR2 SYGVNS. CDR3 residues: CASSGSLNTEAFF. For the CDR3, the DNA is TGTGCCAGCAGCGGGTCTCTGAACACTGAAGCTTTCTTT.

The chain recombines TRBV4-1 with TRBJ2-4; no firm D call. CDR1 MGHRA and CDR2 YSYEKL come from the germline V gene. The CDR3 runs 15 residues. Between the trimmed V and J ends, which lost 8 bases and 2 bases, there was a span of 16 bases. CDR3 in DNA: TGCGCCAGCTCTAAAACGGTTGTAACCAAAAACATTCAGTACTTC. Encoded protein: CASSKTVVTKNIQYF.

The rearrangement links TRBV19 to TRBJ1-1, with D perhaps matching TRBD1 (5 bases). This CDR3 comprises 14 residues. Germline CDR1 is LNHDA and CDR2 is SQIVND (reference sequence). V shed 2 bases and J shed 4 bases, with 11 bases lying between them. In DNA, the CDR3 is TGTGCCAGTAGTATAAGGGGCCCATCCACTGAAGCTTTCTTT. This gives the protein CASSIRGPSTEAFF.

This clone appeared a few times. This sequence joins TRBV30 and TRBJ1-4, with 8 positions matching TRBD1. The CDR3 runs 15 residues. CDR1 is GTSNPN, CDR2 SVGIG, per germline (reference sequence). Trimming took 4 bases from V and 5 from J; bases not matched to a gene: 9. The CDR3 here is CAWTPRGRKNEKLFF. DNA for the CDR3: TGTGCCTGGACTCCCAGGGGGCGGAAAAATGAAAAACTGTTTTTT.

The J gene is TRBJ2-7, the V gene TRBV29-1; 11 bases are shared with TRBD2. Germline-derived CDR1 and CDR2 are SQVTM and ANQGSEA. This CDR3 spans 15 amino acids. With 6 bases clipped from V and 3 bases from J, the junction kept 10 bases outside the gene matches. DNA for the CDR3: TGCAGCGTATTTTATCCGGGACTAGCGGACTACGAGCAGTACTTC. Translated, it gives CSVFYPGLADYEQYF.

This clone appeared a single time. The chain employs TRBV5-1 and TRBJ1-1; D might be TRBD1 (5 bases). V was cut by 0 bases and J by 7 bases, with 13 bases left in between. The CDR3 runs to 14 residues. Germline assignment: CDR1 SGHRS and CDR2 YFSETQ. The CDR3 nucleotides read TGCGCCAGCAGCTTGGAGGCAGGGTGGGATGAAGCTTTCTTT. Translating gives CASSLEAGWDEAFF. Full variable domain (rest looked up from reference TRBV5-1 and TRBJ1-1): KAGVTQTPRYLIKTRGQQVTLSCSPISGHRSVSWYQQTPGQGLQFLFEYFSETQRNKGNFPGRFSGRQFSNSRSEMNVSTLELGDSALYLCASSLEAGWDEAFFGQGTRLTVV.

V usage is TRBV19 and J usage is TRBJ2-5, with D possibly TRBD2 on 5 matching bases. Trimming cost V 3 bases and J 0 bases, with 23 bases left between them. Germline-derived CDR1 and CDR2 are LNHDA and SQIVND (reference sequence). This CDR3 comprises 19 residues. The CDR3 DNA sequence: TGTGCCAGTAGTATCCCCCTTACCCAGGACGGCGGGTACCAAGAGACCCAGTACTTC. It encodes CASSIPLTQDGGYQETQYF.

The chain combines TRBV6-5 with TRBJ1-1; D gene uncertain. The CDR3 runs 14 residues. V gave up 0 bases and J gave up 1 base, with 6 bases separating them. Germline V gene sequence: CDR1 MNHEY, CDR2 SVGAGI. CDR3: CASSYSNGNTEAFF. DNA for the CDR3: TGTGCCAGCAGTTACTCAAACGGGAACACTGAAGCTTTCTTT.